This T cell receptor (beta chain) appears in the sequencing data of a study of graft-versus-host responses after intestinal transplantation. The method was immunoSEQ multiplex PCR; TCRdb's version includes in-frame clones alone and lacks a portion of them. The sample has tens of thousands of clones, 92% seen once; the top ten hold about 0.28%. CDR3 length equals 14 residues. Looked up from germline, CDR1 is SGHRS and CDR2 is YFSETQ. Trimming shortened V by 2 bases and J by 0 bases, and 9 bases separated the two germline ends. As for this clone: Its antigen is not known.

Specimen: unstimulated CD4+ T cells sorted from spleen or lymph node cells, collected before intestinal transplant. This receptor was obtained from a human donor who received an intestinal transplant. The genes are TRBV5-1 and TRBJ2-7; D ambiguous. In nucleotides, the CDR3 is TGCGCCAGCAGCTTTTCAGGTAGCTCCTACGAGCAGTACTTC. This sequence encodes CASSFSGSSYEQYF.